This T cell receptor beta chain comes out of a study of early T cells in non-severe SARS-CoV-2 infection. Study in general: Sequencing targeted bulk RNA from unsorted whole blood, leaving chains unpaired.

Germline-derived CDR1 and CDR2 are LNHNV and YYDKDF (reference sequence). Trimming took 1 base from V and 5 from J, leaving 11 bases between them. CDR3 length equals 14 residues. Unique molecular identifiers were added to individual cDNA molecules. TCRdb independently ran MiXCR on the 5' RACE reads; one entry per CDR3 protein. The sample has 20,000 to 25,000 distinct CDR3 sequences; about 5% are singletons. This clonotype was observed a handful of times. The receptor was isolated from an adult who was a healthcare worker with PCR-confirmed SARS-CoV-2 infection or an uninfected control (not recorded which). The sequencing input was whole blood. The rearrangement links TRBV15 to TRBJ1-1, with D unresolved. The CDR3 DNA is TGTGCCACCAGCAGAGCCGCGGCGGGAACTGAAGCTTTCTTT. This gives the protein CATSRAAAGTEAFF.